This T cell receptor (beta chain) is drawn from a study of shared clonotypes between healthy human individuals. As for the study in general: The donor group consisted of two women and three men, aged 18 to 49.

Sequenced by immunoSEQ multiplex PCR; TCRdb stores in-frame clones only, minus some. The top ten hold approximately 0.4% of the sample, which has 1,500,000 or so clones, approximately 98.5% seen once. The CDR3 consists of 14 residues. The germline gives CDR1 MNHNY, CDR2 SVGAGI (reference sequence). Study-wide findings and caveats: Of the naive CD4 clonotypes, around 4.7% were shared across a handful of donors. The sampled material consisted only of blood, and tissue repertoires are likely to differ.

For this clone: Antigen unknown.

Sequenced: naive CD4+ T cells sorted from blood. The subset is: CD45RA+ positively selected. The TCR sequence derives from a man aged 30 to 45 in good health. This chain joins TRBV6-6 and TRBJ1-5; a weak D match, TRBD1 (5 bases). CDR3 amino acids: CASSGTVVIMSQHF. In DNA form, the CDR3 reads TGTGCTTCCTCCGGGACGGTGGTTATTATGTCCCAGCATTTT.